Presented here are 10 T cell receptor beta chains from one specimen sequenced in a study of T-cell memory formation after mild COVID-19. In TCRdb, the 5' RACE reads were re-called with MiXCR into one record per CDR3 protein. The top ten hold about 32% of the sample, which has approximately 30,000 distinct CDR3 sequences, 7.5% to 8% seen once. The specimen was PBMCs or a T cell subset sorted from them (not recorded which). The receptors originated from a young man who had mild COVID-19 (a few samples of this study predate the infection). Cell type and time point are not known.

This clonotype was recorded many times. A read error may produce the germline difference seen at one junction end. The rearrangement uses TRBV20-1 and TRBJ2-3, with TRBD1 matching over 7 bases. Germline loops: CDR1 DFQATT, CDR2 SNEGSKA (reference sequence). The CDR3 is 11 residues long. CDR3 DNA sequence: TGCAGTGCCGTTACCGACAGGGTCCATTTTTTT. It codes for CSAVTDRVHFF.

This sequence joins TRBV5-4 and TRBJ1-2; no firm D call. The V gene's germline CDR1 is SGHNT and CDR2 YYREEE (reference sequence). V lost 1 base, J lost 4 bases, and 8 bases lay in between. CDR3 length: 13 residues. CDR3 sequence: CASSLSQSYGYTF. CDR3 nucleotide sequence: TGTGCCAGCAGCTTGTCCCAGAGCTATGGCTACACCTTC. Full variable domain (remainder filled in from reference TRBV5-4 and TRBJ1-2): ETGVTQSPTHLIKTRGQQVTLRCSSQSGHNTVSWYQQALGQGPQFIFQYYREEENGRGNFPPRFSGLQFPNYSSELNVNALELDDSALYLCASSLSQSYGYTFGSGTRLTVV.

This clonotype was recorded a few times. V is TRBV10-3 and J is TRBJ1-2, with 9 bases matching TRBD1. Losses at the gene ends were 8 bases for V and 7 bases for J; bases not matched to a gene: 5. Germline CDR1 ENHRY, CDR2 SYGVKD. CDR3 length equals 12 residues. As DNA, the CDR3 is TGTGCCATCCTACAGGGGGCAAGTGGCTACACCTTC. Its protein product is CAILQGASGYTF.

This clonotype was seen a few times. The chain has TRBV4-3 and TRBJ2-5, with TRBD1 matching over 7 bases. The CDR3 runs 14 residues. V trimming: 3 bases; J trimming: 0 bases; junction bases outside the gene matches: 1. Germline CDR1 reads LGHNA; CDR2 reads YSLEER. The CDR3 coding sequence is TGCGCCAGCAGCCAGGGACAGTACCAAGAGACCCAGTACTTC. Translating gives CASSQGQYQETQYF.

This clonotype was seen at least ten times. V usage is TRBV5-1 and J usage is TRBJ1-1; the D gene is possibly TRBD1 (5 bases). Between the trimmed V and J ends, which lost 1 base and 3 bases, there was a span of 7 bases. Per the germline V gene, CDR1 is SGHRS and CDR2 is YFSETQ. The CDR3 consists of 13 residues. DNA for the CDR3: TGCGCCAGCAGCTTGCGGGGGGACACTGAAGCTTTCTTT. Translated, it gives CASSLRGDTEAFF.

This clonotype was counted ten times or more. The CDR3: CASSEGQNLPYEQYV. In nucleotides, the CDR3 is TGCGCCAGCAGTGAAGGACAGAACTTACCCTACGAGCAGTACGTC. The chain recombines TRBV10-1 with TRBJ2-7, with a weak D call TRBD1 (6 bases). The CDR3 contains 15 residues. The germline V gene encodes CDR1 WNHNN and CDR2 SYGVQD (reference sequence). V dropped 3 bases and J dropped 2 bases, with 14 bases sitting between them.

This clonotype was observed at least ten times. The V gene is TRBV27, the J gene TRBJ2-5, with D unresolved. CDR1 is MNHEY and CDR2 is SMNVEV in the germline V gene (reference sequence). V gave up 11 bases and J gave up 5 bases, with 12 bases separating them. This CDR3 region has 11 residues. CDR3 DNA: TGTGCCTGCCGGCTCCCGGAGACCCAGTACTTC. Its protein is CACRLPETQYF.

This clonotype was counted between two and nine times. This chain joins TRBV3-1 and TRBJ1-5; unclear D gene. The CDR3 runs 15 residues. The V end was cut by 1 base, the J end by 6 bases, with 13 bases between. Germline values: CDR1 LGHDT, CDR2 YNNKEL (reference sequence). Here the CDR3 reads CASSQGSVPGQPQHF. CDR3 bases: TGTGCCAGCAGCCAAGGTTCTGTCCCCGGTCAGCCCCAGCATTTT.

This clonotype was detected many times. The chain links TRBV4-2 to TRBJ1-5; no clear D. V lost 4 bases and J lost 0, with 10 bases in between. Germline loops: CDR1 LGHNA, CDR2 YNFKEQ. CDR3 length: 15 amino acids. The CDR3 nucleotides read TGTGCCAGCAGCCGCCGGGTAGATAGCAATCAGCCCCAGCATTTT. It specifies CASSRRVDSNQPQHF.

The table lists this clonotype with a few counts. This chain joins TRBV27 and TRBJ2-3; 8 bases line up with TRBD2. The CDR3 spans 15 residues. The V gene end was trimmed by 7 bases and the J gene end by 3 bases; junction bases not matched to a gene: 9. Germline CDR1 reads MNHEY; CDR2 reads SMNVEV (reference sequence). The CDR3 protein is CASTGGGRGTDTQYF. For the CDR3, the DNA is TGTGCCAGCACCGGGGGGGGCCGGGGGACAGATACGCAGTATTTT.